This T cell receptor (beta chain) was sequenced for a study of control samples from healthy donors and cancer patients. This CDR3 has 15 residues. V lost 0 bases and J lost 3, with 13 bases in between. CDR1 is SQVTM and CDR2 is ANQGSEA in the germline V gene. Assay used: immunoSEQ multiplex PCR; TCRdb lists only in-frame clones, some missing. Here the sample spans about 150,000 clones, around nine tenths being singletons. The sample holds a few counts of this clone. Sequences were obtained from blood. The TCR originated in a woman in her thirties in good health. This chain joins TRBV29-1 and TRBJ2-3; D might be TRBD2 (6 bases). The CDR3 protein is CSVEDRGLWTDTQYF. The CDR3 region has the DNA TGCAGCGTTGAAGATCGGGGGTTGTGGACAGATACGCAGTATTTT.